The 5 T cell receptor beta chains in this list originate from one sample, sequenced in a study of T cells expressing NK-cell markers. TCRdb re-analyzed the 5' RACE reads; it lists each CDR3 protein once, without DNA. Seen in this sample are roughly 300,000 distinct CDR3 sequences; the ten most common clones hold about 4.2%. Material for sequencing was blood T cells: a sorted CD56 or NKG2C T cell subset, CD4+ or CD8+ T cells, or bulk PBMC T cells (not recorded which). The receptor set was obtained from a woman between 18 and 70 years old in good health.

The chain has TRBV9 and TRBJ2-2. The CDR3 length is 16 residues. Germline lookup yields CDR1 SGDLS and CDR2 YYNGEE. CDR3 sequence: CASSVGIDPRTGELFF. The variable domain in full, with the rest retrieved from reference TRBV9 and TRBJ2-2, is DSGVTQTPKHLITATGQRVTLRCSPRSGDLSVYWYQQSLDQGLQFLIQYYNGEERAKGNILERFSAQQFPDLHSELNLSSLELGDSALYFCASSVGIDPRTGELFFGEGSRLTVL.

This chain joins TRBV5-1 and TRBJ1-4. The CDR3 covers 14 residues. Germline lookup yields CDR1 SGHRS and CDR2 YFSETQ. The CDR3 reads CASREGSTNEKLFF. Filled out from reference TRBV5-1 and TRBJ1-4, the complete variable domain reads KAGVTQTPRYLIKTRGQQVTLSCSPISGHRSVSWYQQTPGQGLQFLFEYFSETQRNKGNFPGRFSGRQFSNSRSEMNVSTLELGDSALYLCASREGSTNEKLFFGSGTQLSVL.

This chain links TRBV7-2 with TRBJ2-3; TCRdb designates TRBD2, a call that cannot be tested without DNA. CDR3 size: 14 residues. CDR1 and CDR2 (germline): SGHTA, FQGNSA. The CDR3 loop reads CASSPGGAVDTQYF. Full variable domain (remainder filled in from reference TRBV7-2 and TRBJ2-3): GAGVSQSPSNKVTEKGKDVELRCDPISGHTALYWYRQSLGQGLEFLIYFQGNSAPDKSGLPSDRFSAERTGGSVSTLTIQRTQQEDSAVYLCASSPGGAVDTQYFGPGTRLTVL.

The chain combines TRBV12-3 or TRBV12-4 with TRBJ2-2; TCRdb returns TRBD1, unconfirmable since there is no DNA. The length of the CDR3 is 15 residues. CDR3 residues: CASRSRGRNTGELFF.

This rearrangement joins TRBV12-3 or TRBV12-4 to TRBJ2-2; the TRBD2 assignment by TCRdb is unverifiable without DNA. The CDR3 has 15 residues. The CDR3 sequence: CASSPRGENTGELFF.